Following are 12 T cell receptor beta chains from one sample sequenced in a study of T cells in Graves' hyperthyroidism and ophthalmopathy. The source material, RNA transcripts, was used to amplify TCR beta CDR3 regions. Using the HTBI primer set, a first-round RT-PCR was run on the TCR CDR3. One entry per CDR3 protein results from TCRdb running MiXCR on the multiplex PCR reads. Of about 660,000 distinct CDR3 sequences in the sample, 40% to 55% are singletons; the top ten hold less than 9%. What was sequenced was peripheral blood or thyroid tissue (not recorded which). The receptor set was obtained from an adult man with Graves' disease, either hyperthyroidism or ophthalmopathy (not recorded which).

This clonotype came up many times. The chain has TRBV29-1 and TRBJ1-4; no firm D call. The CDR3 totals 14 residues. V was cut by 6 bases and J by 0 bases, with 11 bases left in between. Germline CDR1 and CDR2: SQVTM and ANQGSEA. CDR3 nucleotides: TGCAGCGTGGCGACGATCGCAACTAATGAAAAACTGTTTTTT. Translating it yields CSVATIATNEKLFF.

The chain uses TRBV24-1 and TRBJ2-2; 8 nucleotides line up with TRBD1. After removal of 2 bases from V and 10 bases from J, the junction contained 5 bases not matched to a gene. This CDR3 is 14 amino acids long. Per the germline V gene, CDR1 is KGHDR and CDR2 is SFDVKD. CDR3 in DNA: TGTGCCACCAGTGATTCCACGGGACAGGCGGAGCTGTTTTTT. It codes for CATSDSTGQAELFF.

This clonotype has a handful of counts. The chain employs TRBV16 and TRBJ1-5; TRBD1 aligns across 9 bases. The CDR3 has 16 residues. Trimming cost V 5 bases and J 0 bases; bases outside gene matches: 5. In germline, CDR1 is KGHSY, CDR2 FQNENV. The CDR3 protein is CASSKGTGRSNQPQHF. Written as DNA, the CDR3 is TGTGCCAGCAGCAAAGGGACAGGGCGTAGCAATCAGCCCCAGCATTTT.

The gene calls are TRBV15 and TRBJ1-4; 8 positions agree with TRBD1. Germline CDR1 reads LNHNV; CDR2 reads YYDKDF (reference sequence). V was clipped by 1 base and J by 8 bases; unmatched bases: 9. The CDR3 is 16 amino acids. The CDR3 nucleotides read TGTGCCACCAGCAGAGGCGGGACAGGCGTGGAAGAAAAACTGTTTTTT. As protein: CATSRGGTGVEEKLFF.

The chain carries TRBV10-3 and TRBJ2-7; TRBD1 is a possible D gene (6 bases). Germline CDR1 is ENHRY and CDR2 is SYGVKD. The CDR3 spans 14 residues. V lost 10 bases to trimming and J lost 6 bases, with 22 bases between them. The DNA for the CDR3 is TGTGCCAGCACCCCTGGGAGACAGGACGGCGAGCAGTACTTC. The encoded protein is CASTPGRQDGEQYF.

This chain links TRBV6-5 with TRBJ1-1, with 10 bases that match TRBD1. V trimming: 3 bases; J trimming: 3 bases; junction bases outside the gene matches: 1. Germline V gene sequence: CDR1 MNHEY, CDR2 SVGAGI. CDR3 length equals 14 residues. CDR3 loop: CASSYGQGDTEAFF. The CDR3, as DNA: TGTGCCAGCAGTTATGGACAGGGGGACACTGAAGCTTTCTTT.

Only one count was recorded for this clonotype. The chain carries TRBV25-1 and TRBJ1-6, with TRBD1 identical over 10 bases. CDR1 is MGHDK and CDR2 is SYGVNS in the germline V gene. The J segment lost 10 bases and the V segment lost 1 base, leaving 1 base of the junction unmatched. The CDR3 runs 14 residues. The CDR3 spells CASSEWTGGSPLHF. DNA for the CDR3: TGTGCCAGCAGTGAATGGACAGGGGGGTCACCCCTCCACTTT.

CDR3 nucleotides: TGTGCCAGCAGTTTATTCGACAGGGCTGCAACTAATGAAAAACTGTTTTTT. This sequence encodes CASSLFDRAATNEKLFF. The chain recombines TRBV6-9 with TRBJ1-4; 7 bases are shared with TRBD1. Unmatched junction bases numbered 8, after V lost 4 bases and J lost 0 bases. Germline CDR1 and CDR2: MNHGY and SVAAGI. This CDR3 region has 17 residues.

The chain couples TRBV20-1 to TRBJ2-7; D possibly uses TRBD1 or TRBD2 (5 bases each). V gave up 4 bases and J gave up 8 bases, with 15 bases separating them. There are 12 residues in the CDR3. Looked up from germline, CDR1 is DFQATT and CDR2 is SNEGSKA (reference sequence). For the CDR3, the DNA is TGCAGTGCTACGAAAGCCGGGACGCAGCAGTACTTC. It is translated as CSATKAGTQQYF.

This clonotype was counted only a few times. This sequence joins TRBV20-1 and TRBJ2-7; 7 bases agree with TRBD2. CDR3 length: 15 residues. The V gene's germline CDR1 is DFQATT and CDR2 SNEGSKA (reference sequence). Unmatched junction bases numbered 8, after V lost 1 base and J lost 2 bases. The CDR3 loop is CSARVWGGSPYEQYF. CDR3 bases: TGCAGTGCTAGAGTTTGGGGGGGATCACCCTACGAGCAGTACTTC.

This clonotype was counted ten times or more. The chain combines TRBV19 with TRBJ1-1; D uncertain. The V gene lost 3 bases and the J gene lost 1 base, with 6 bases spanning the gap. CDR1 LNHDA and CDR2 SQIVND come from the germline V gene (reference sequence). This CDR3 contains 13 residues. The CDR3 reads CASSMKENTEAFF. The CDR3 DNA is TGTGCCAGTAGTATGAAAGAGAACACTGAAGCTTTCTTT.

Ten or more counts support this clonotype. J is TRBJ1-6 and V is TRBV9, with D perhaps matching TRBD1 (5 bases). This CDR3 has 14 amino acids. CDR1 is SGDLS and CDR2 is YYNGEE in the germline V gene. Trimming pared 4 bases from V and 9 bases from J, leaving 14 bases between. CDR3: CASSQGQGTSPLHF. In DNA form, the CDR3 reads TGTGCCAGCAGCCAAGGGCAGGGTACTTCACCCCTCCACTTT. The entire variable domain, with the rest obtained from reference TRBV9 and TRBJ1-6, is as follows: DSGVTQTPKHLITATGQRVTLRCSPRSGDLSVYWYQQSLDQGLQFLIQYYNGEERAKGNILERFSAQQFPDLHSELNLSSLELGDSALYFCASSQGQGTSPLHFGNGTRLTVT.